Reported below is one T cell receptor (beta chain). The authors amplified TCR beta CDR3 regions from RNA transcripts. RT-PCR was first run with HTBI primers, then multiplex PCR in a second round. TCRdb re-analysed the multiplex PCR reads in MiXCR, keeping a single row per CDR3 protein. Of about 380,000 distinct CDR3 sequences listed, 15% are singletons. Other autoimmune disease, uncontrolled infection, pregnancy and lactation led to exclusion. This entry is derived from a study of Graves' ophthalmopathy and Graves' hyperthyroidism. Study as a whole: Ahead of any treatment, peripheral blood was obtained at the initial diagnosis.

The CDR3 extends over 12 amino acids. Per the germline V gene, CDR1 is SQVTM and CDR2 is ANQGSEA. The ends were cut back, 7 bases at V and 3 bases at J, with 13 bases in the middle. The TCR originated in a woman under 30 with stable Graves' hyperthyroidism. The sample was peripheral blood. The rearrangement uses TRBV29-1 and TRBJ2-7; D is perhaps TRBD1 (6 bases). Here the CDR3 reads CSAIRTDYEQYF. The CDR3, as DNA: TGCAGCGCAATACGGACAGACTACGAGCAGTACTTC.